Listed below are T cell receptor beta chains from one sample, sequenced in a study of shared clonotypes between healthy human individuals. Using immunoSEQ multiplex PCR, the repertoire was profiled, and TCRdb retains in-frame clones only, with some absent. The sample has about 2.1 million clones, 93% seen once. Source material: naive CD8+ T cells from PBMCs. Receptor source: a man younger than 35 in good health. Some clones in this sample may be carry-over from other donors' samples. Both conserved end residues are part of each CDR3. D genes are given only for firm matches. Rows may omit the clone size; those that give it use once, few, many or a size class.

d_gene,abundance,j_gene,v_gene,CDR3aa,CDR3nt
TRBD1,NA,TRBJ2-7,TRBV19,CASSTWTGYEQYF,TGTGCCAGTAGTACCTGGACAGGCTACGAGCAGTACTTC
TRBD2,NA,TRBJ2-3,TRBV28,CASRSPGLAGESTDTQYF,TGTGCCAGCAGGAGCCCGGGACTAGCGGGGGAAAGCACAGATACGCAGTATTTT
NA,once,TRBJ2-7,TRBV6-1,CASSMWDRSYEQYF,TGTGCCAGCAGTATGTGGGACCGCTCCTACGAGCAGTACTTC
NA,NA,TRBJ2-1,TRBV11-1,CASSPAVGSYNEQFF,TGTGCCAGCAGCCCCGCGGTGGGTTCCTACAATGAGCAGTTCTTC
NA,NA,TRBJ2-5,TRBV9,CASSSSGPSETQYF,TGTGCCAGCAGCTCTTCGGGTCCGTCAGAGACCCAGTACTTC
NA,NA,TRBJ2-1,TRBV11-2,CASSRFENEQFF,TGTGCCAGCAGCCGATTCGAAAATGAGCAGTTCTTC
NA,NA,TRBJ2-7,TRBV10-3,CAISETPRSSYEQYF,TGTGCCATCAGTGAGACGCCGCGGAGCTCCTACGAGCAGTACTTC
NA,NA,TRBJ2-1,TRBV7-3,CASSPGAGSYNEQFF,TGTGCCAGCAGCCCCGGGGCGGGGTCCTACAATGAGCAGTTCTTC
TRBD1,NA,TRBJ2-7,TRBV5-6,CASSFGTGGGEQYF,TGTGCCAGCAGCTTCGGGACAGGGGGAGGTGAGCAGTACTTC
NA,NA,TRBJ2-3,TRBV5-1,CASSPPNRDYRDTQYF,TGCGCCAGCAGCCCCCCAAACAGGGATTACCGGGATACGCAGTATTTT
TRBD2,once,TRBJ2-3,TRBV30,CAWSASGSTDTQYF,TGTGCCTGGAGCGCTAGCGGCAGCACAGATACGCAGTATTTT
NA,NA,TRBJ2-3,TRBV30,CAWRRRSGRPSTDTQYF,TGTGCCTGGAGACGAAGATCGGGCCGGCCTAGCACAGATACGCAGTATTTT
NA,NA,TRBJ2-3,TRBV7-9,CASSLGGLPPGRTDTQYF,TGTGCCAGCAGCTTAGGCGGACTACCTCCGGGTCGGACAGATACGCAGTATTTT